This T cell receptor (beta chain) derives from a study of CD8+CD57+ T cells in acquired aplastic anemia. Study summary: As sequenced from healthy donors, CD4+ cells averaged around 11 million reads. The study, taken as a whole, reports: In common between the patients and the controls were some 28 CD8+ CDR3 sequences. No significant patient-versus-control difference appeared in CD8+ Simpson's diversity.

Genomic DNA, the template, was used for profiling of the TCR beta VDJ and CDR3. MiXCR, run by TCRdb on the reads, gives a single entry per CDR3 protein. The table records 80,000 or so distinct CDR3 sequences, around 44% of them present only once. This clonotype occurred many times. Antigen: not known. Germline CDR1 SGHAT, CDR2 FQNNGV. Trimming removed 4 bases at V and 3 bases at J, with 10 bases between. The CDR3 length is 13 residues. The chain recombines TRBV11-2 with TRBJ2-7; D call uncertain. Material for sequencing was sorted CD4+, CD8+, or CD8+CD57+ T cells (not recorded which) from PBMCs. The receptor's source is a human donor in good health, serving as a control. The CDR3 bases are TGTGCCAGCAGCTCTGCAGGTGGCTACGAGCAGTACTTC. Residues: CASSSAGGYEQYF. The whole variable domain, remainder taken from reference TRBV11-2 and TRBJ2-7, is EAGVAQSPRYKIIEKRQSVAFWCNPISGHATLYWYQQILGQGPKLLIQFQNNGVVDDSQLPKDRFSAERLKGVDSTLKIQPAKLEDSAVYLCASSSAGGYEQYFGPGTRLTVT.